A single sample is the source of the 3 T cell receptor beta chains below, sequenced in a study of blood T cell repertoires in COVID-19. Sequencing was performed with immunoSEQ multiplex PCR; in TCRdb, only in-frame clones are kept and a portion is missing. Among approximately 360,000 clones listed, approximately 88% were seen once. The sequenced sample consisted of PBMCs or T cells enriched from blood (not recorded which). These receptors were collected from a woman in her twenties or thirties with acute COVID-19.

This rearrangement joins TRBV30 to TRBJ1-1; D is perhaps TRBD1 (6 bases). The CDR3 loop spans 13 amino acids. From germline, CDR1 is GTSNPN and CDR2 SVGIG (reference sequence). Trimming shortened V by 5 bases and J by 1 base, and 11 bases separated the two germline ends. Here the CDR3 DNA reads TGTGCCTGGGAGCAGGACAGGAACACTGAAGCTTTCTTT. Protein sequence: CAWEQDRNTEAFF.

This sequence joins TRBV18 and TRBJ2-2; no definite D call. Trimming took 1 base from V and 5 from J, leaving 11 bases between them. Germline V gene sequence: CDR1 KGHSH, CDR2 LQKENI. The CDR3 is 15 amino acids. The CDR3 loop reads CASSPLAVYTGELFF. In nucleotides, the CDR3 is TGTGCCAGCTCACCACTCGCGGTCTATACCGGGGAGCTGTTTTTT.

This chain links TRBV7-9 with TRBJ1-2, with D unresolved. CDR3 length: 15 residues. In germline, CDR1 is SEHNR, CDR2 FQNEAQ (reference sequence). V was pared by 0 bases and J by 6 bases, with 14 bases between. The CDR3 DNA is TGTGCCAGCAGCTTAGCCGGCCAGGCCTTACATGGCTACACCTTC. Protein product: CASSLAGQALHGYTF.